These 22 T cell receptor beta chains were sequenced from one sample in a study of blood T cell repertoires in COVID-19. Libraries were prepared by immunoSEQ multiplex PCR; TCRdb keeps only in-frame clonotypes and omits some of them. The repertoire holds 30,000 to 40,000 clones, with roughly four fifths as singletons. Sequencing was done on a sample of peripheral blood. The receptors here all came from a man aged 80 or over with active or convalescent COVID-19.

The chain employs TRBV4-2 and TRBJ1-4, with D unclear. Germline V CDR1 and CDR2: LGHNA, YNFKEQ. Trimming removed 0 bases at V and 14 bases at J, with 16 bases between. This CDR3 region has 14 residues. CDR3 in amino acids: CASSQDRGDYKLFF. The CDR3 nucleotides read TGTGCCAGCAGCCAAGATCGGGGAGACTACAAGCTGTTTTTT.

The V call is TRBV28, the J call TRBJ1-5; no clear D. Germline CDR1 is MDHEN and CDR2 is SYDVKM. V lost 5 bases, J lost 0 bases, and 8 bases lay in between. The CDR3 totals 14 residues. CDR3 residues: CASSPLLSNQPQHF. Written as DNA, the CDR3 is TGTGCCAGCAGTCCGTTACTTAGCAATCAGCCCCAGCATTTT. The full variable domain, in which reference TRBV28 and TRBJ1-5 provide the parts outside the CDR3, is DVKVTQSSRYLVKRTGEKVFLECVQDMDHENMFWYRQDPGLGLRLIYFSYDVKMKEKGDIPEGYSVSREKKERFSLILESASTNQTSMYLCASSPLLSNQPQHFGDGTRLSIL.

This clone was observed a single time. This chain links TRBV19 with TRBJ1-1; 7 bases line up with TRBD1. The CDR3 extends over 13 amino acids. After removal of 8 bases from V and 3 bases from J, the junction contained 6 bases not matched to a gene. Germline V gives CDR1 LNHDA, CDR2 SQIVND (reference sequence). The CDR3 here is CASRRDRDTEAFF. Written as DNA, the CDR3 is TGTGCCAGTCGCCGGGACAGAGACACTGAAGCTTTCTTT.

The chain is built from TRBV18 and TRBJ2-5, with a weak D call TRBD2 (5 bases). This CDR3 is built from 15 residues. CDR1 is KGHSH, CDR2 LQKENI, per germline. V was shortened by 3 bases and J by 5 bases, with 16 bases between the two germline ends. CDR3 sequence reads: CASSPTLVARETQYF. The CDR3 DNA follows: TGTGCCAGCTCACCGACACTAGTGGCCAGGGAGACCCAGTACTTC.

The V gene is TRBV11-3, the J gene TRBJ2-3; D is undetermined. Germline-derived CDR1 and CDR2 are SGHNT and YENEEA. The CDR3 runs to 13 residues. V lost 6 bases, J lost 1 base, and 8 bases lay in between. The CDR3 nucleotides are TGTGCCAGCAGAGATACACGCACAGATACGCAGTATTTT. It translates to CASRDTRTDTQYF. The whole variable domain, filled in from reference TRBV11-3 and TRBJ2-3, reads EAGVVQSPRYKIIEKKQPVAFWCNPISGHNTLYWYLQNLGQGPELLIRYENEEAVDDSQLPKDRFSAERLKGVDSTLKIQPAELGDSAVYLCASRDTRTDTQYFGPGTRLTVL.

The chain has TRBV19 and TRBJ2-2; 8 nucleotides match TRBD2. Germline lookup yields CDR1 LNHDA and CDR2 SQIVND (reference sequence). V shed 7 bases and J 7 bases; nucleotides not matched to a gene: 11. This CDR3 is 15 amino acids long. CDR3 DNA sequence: TGTGCCAGTACCCCCCCGGGAGGGTTCGTCGGGGAGCTGTTTTTT. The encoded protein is CASTPPGGFVGELFF.

CDR3 in amino acids: CASSQATLAPSTDTQYF. DNA for the CDR3: TGTGCCAGCAGCCAAGCAACACTAGCGCCTAGCACAGATACGCAGTATTTT. This chain links TRBV3-1 (or the pseudogene TRBV3-2) with TRBJ2-3, with TRBD2 matching 7 bases. Unmatched junction bases numbered 7, after V lost 1 base and J lost 0 bases. The CDR3 extends over 17 amino acids. Looked up from germline, CDR1 is LGHDT and CDR2 is YNNKEL (reference sequence).

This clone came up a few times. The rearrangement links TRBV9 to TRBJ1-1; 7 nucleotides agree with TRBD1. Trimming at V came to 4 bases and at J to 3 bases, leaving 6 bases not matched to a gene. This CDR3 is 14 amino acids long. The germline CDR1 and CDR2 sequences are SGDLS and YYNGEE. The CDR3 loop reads CASSSHRGDTEAFF. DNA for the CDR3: TGTGCCAGCAGCTCACACAGGGGAGACACTGAAGCTTTCTTT.

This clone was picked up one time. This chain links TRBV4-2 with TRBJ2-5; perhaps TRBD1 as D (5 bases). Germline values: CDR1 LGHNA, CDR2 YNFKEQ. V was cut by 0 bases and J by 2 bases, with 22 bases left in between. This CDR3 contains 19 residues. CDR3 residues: CASSQDFSTALTGQETQYF. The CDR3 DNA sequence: TGTGCCAGCAGCCAAGATTTTAGTACAGCCCTAACAGGTCAAGAGACCCAGTACTTC.

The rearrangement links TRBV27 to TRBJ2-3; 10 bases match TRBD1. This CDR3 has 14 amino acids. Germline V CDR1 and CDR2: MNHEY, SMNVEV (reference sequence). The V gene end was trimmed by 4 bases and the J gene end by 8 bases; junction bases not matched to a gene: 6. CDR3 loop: CASSSGTGVGTQYF. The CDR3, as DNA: TGTGCCAGCAGTTCCGGGACAGGGGTGGGTACGCAGTATTTT.

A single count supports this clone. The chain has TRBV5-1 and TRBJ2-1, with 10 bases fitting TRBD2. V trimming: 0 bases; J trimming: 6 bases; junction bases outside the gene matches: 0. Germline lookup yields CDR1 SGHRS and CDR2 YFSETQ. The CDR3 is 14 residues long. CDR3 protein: CASSLASGGNEQFF. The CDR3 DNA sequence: TGCGCCAGCAGCTTGGCTAGCGGGGGCAATGAGCAGTTCTTC.

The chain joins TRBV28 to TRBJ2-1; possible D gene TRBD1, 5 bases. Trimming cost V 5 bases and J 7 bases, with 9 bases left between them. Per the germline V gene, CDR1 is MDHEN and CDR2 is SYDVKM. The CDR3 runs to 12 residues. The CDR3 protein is CASSLRANEQFF. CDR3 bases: TGTGCCAGCAGTCTCAGGGCAAATGAGCAGTTCTTC.

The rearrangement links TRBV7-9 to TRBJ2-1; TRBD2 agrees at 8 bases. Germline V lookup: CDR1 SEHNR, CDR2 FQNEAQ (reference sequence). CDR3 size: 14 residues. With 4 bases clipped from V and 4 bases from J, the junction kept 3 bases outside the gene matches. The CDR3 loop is CASSWTSRYNEQFF. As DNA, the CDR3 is TGTGCCAGCAGCTGGACTAGCCGGTACAATGAGCAGTTCTTC.

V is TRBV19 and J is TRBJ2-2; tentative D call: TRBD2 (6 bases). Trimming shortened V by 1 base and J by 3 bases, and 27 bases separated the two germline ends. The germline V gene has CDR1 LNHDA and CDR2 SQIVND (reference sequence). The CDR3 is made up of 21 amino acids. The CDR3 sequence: CASSIGFSALYSGDYTGELFF. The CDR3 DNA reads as TGTGCCAGTAGTATAGGCTTCAGTGCACTATACTCGGGGGACTACACCGGGGAGCTGTTTTTT.

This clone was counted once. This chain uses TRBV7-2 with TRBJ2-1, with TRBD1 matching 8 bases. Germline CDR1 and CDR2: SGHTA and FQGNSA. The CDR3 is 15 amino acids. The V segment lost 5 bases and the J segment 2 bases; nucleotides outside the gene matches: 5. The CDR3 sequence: CASSVRTGPYNEQFF. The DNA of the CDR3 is TGTGCCAGCAGCGTCCGGACAGGGCCCTACAATGAGCAGTTCTTC.

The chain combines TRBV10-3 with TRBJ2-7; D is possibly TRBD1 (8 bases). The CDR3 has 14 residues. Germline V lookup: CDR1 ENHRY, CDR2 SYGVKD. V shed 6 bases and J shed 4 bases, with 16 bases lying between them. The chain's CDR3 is CAIRNHRGGYEQYF. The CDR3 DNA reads TGTGCCATCAGAAATCACAGGGGGGGGTACGAGCAGTACTTC.

The CDR3 coding sequence is TGTGCCATCAGCCTCGGACAGGGGCAGGGGCAAGGAAAACTGTTTTTT. Amino acid sequence: CAISLGQGQGQGKLFF. V usage is TRBV10-3 and J usage is TRBJ1-4, with 9 bases fitting TRBD1. The CDR3 covers 16 residues. J was trimmed by 10 bases and V by 6 bases; bases with no gene match: 15. The V gene's germline CDR1 is ENHRY and CDR2 SYGVKD.

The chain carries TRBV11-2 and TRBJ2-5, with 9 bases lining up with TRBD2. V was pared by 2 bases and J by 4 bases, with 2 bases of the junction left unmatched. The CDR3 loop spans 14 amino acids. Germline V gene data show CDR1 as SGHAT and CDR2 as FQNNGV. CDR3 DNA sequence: TGTGCCAGCAGCTTAAGTAGCGGGGGAGAGACCCAGTACTTC. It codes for CASSLSSGGETQYF.

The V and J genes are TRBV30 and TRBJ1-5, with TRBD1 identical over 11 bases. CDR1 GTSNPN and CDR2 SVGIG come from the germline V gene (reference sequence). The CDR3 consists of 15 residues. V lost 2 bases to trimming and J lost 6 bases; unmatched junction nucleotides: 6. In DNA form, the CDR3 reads TGTGCCTGGAGTCCCAGGACAGGGGGCAGTCAGCCCCAGCATTTT. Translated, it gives CAWSPRTGGSQPQHF.

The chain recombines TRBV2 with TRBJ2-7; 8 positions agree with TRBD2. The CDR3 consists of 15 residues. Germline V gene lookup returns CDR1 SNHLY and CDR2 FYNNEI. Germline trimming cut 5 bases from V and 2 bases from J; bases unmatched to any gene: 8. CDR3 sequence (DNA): TGTGCCAGCAGTCAACTACTAGCGGCTACCTACGAGCAGTACTTC. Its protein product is CASSQLLAATYEQYF.

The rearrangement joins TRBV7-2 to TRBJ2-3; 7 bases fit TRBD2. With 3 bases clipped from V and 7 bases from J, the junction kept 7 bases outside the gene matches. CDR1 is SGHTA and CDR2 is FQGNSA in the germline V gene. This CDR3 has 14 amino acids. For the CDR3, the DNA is TGTGCCAGCAGCTTGAATAGCGGGCAAAATACGCAGTATTTT. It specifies CASSLNSGQNTQYF. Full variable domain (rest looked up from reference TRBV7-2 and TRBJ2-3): GAGVSQSPSNKVTEKGKDVELRCDPISGHTALYWYRQSLGQGLEFLIYFQGNSAPDKSGLPSDRFSAERTGGSVSTLTIQRTQQEDSAVYLCASSLNSGQNTQYFGPGTRLTVL.

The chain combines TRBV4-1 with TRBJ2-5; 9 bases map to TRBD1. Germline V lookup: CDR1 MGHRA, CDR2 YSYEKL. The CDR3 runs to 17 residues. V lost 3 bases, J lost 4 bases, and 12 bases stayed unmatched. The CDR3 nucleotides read TGCGCCAGCAGCCATGGTCGGGGACAGGGAATATTAGAGACCCAGTACTTC. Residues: CASSHGRGQGILETQYF.